This T cell receptor (beta chain) emerged from a study of T-cell memory formation after mild COVID-19. Study information: There were largely donor-specific TCR clusters.

About this clonotype: The antigen remains unidentified.

CDR1 and CDR2 from the germline V gene are SGHTA and FQGTGA. The CDR3 consists of 17 residues. The V and J ends lost 5 bases and 5 bases, in that order; junction bases with no gene match: 15. TCRdb re-called the 5' RACE reads through MiXCR, storing one row per CDR3 protein. Among about 150,000 distinct CDR3 sequences listed, under 30% were seen once. Study findings and constraints: Clones contracting day 15 to 85 were balanced CD4/CD8; later expanders leaned CD4+. Nothing showed for sure that second-wave clones peaking on day 37 were SARS-CoV-2 specific. CM and EM subsets held most contracting CD4+ clones; EMRA held CD8+ ones.

The V and J genes are TRBV7-3 and TRBJ2-1; 7 positions agree with TRBD2. The sequence came from an adult woman who had mild COVID-19 (a few samples of this study predate the infection). Cell type and time point are not known. Sequences were obtained from PBMCs or a T cell subset sorted from them (not recorded which). The chain's CDR3 is CASSQLAPGLPDNEQFF. As DNA, the CDR3 is TGTGCCAGCAGCCAACTAGCGCCCGGCCTTCCGGACAATGAGCAGTTCTTC.